The present T cell receptor beta chain was sequenced within a study of T cell repertoires in cytomegalovirus infection (dated by TCRdb to about 2019). With regard to the full study: Alongside well-studied HLA-B-restricted epitopes, the peptide stimulations were aimed at recently identified HLA-C-restricted CMV epitopes, whose presentation resists viral immunomodulation. Because public TCR beta signatures pointed to carriage of CMV infection together with the matching HLA type, the HLA type of each donor mattered for the analysis. Here is what the overall study found, with its caveats: The ex vivo response was dominated by HLA-C-restricted CMV-specific TCR beta clonotypes, which also provided the single most frequent clonotype in two of eight donors. In both this cohort and an independent roughly 330-donor cohort, the cumulative frequency of public TCR beta family members distinguished carriers of CMV infection plus the relevant HLA type.

The sequencer was an Illumina HiSeq 1500. Clones were called with MiXCR by TCRdb after fastp trimmed the public reads at Q25, and only in-frame beta chains were retained. All rows with the same CDR3 protein become a single entry with the most common DNA and genes. The sample table records hundreds of thousands of distinct CDR3 sequences; 30% to 40% of these occur just once. The ten biggest clones cover around an eighth of the sample. Per the publication, the treatment or condition label means: in vitro stimulation with specific CMV peptide epitopes to enrich CMV-specific T cells. Per the germline V gene, MNHEY is the CDR1 and SVGEGT is the CDR2. Its CDR3 holds 14 amino acids, cysteine through phenylalanine. Just CDR3 DNA is preserved here, 42 bases in frame from base 1. V is trimmed back by 6 bases and J by 8 bases, and the junction contains 10 bases that no gene match accounts for. With respect to this clonotype: Its cognate antigen has yet to be identified. The input lacks base qualities; no much larger clone sits a single base away.

Recombination joined TRBV6-2 or TRBV6-3 with TRBJ2-1, with 7 bases matching TRBD1. The clonotype was recovered from a human donor in good health (CMV status not recorded). Some clones in this sample may be carry-over from other donors' samples. Sequenced here: cultured CD8+ T cells from PBMCs, sampled from culture after CMV antigen stimulation. The CDR3 loop reads CASRKTGETDEQFF. At the DNA level, the sequence is TGTGCCAGCAGGAAAACAGGGGAGACAGATGAGCAGTTCTTC.